These 10 T cell receptor beta chains share one sample of origin, sequenced in a study of blood T cell repertoires in COVID-19. Some clones are missing from TCRdb's copy, which holds only in-frame ones; the method was immunoSEQ multiplex PCR. The sample shows 180,000 or so clones, about 83% of them seen only once. The source material was peripheral blood. The receptors stem from a man aged 18 to 30 with active or convalescent COVID-19.

This chain connects TRBV6-5 to TRBJ1-1; D not resolved. Looked up from germline, CDR1 is MNHEY and CDR2 is SVGAGI. The CDR3 has 14 residues. Trimming cost V 1 base and J 7 bases, with 13 bases left between them. CDR3 residues: CASSYFRSGSEAFF. The CDR3, as DNA: TGTGCCAGCAGTTACTTTAGGTCTGGGAGTGAAGCTTTCTTT.

The gene calls are TRBV9 and TRBJ2-2, with no clear D. Germline CDR1 and CDR2: SGDLS and YYNGEE. The ends were cut back, 1 base at V and 0 bases at J, with 10 bases in the middle. This CDR3 is 16 amino acids long. CDR3 DNA: TGTGCCAGCAGCGTACCCCCTCTTTCGAACACCGGGGAGCTGTTTTTT. As protein: CASSVPPLSNTGELFF. The complete variable domain, with remaining parts taken from reference TRBV9 and TRBJ2-2, reads DSGVTQTPKHLITATGQRVTLRCSPRSGDLSVYWYQQSLDQGLQFLIQYYNGEERAKGNILERFSAQQFPDLHSELNLSSLELGDSALYFCASSVPPLSNTGELFFGEGSRLTVL.

This chain joins TRBV7-2 and TRBJ2-6; 7 positions match TRBD1. The V gene's germline CDR1 is SGHTA and CDR2 FQGNSA. Trimming at V came to 1 base and at J to 2 bases, leaving 11 bases not matched to a gene. CDR3 length equals 19 residues. DNA of the CDR3: TGTGCCAGCAGCTTAGGGTTTGGCAGACAGGGTACTGGGGCCAACGTCCTGACTTTC. Encoded protein: CASSLGFGRQGTGANVLTF.

The rearrangement uses TRBV10-3 and TRBJ1-6; maybe TRBD1 (5 bases). V dropped 2 bases and J dropped 9 bases, with 11 bases sitting between them. The CDR3 is 14 residues long. Per the germline V gene, CDR1 is ENHRY and CDR2 is SYGVKD. CDR3 sequence: CAISEPGGGSPLHF. The CDR3 DNA follows: TGTGCCATCAGTGAGCCCGGGGGAGGTTCACCCCTCCACTTT.

This chain uses TRBV30 with TRBJ2-7; D possibly corresponds to TRBD2 (6 bases). V lost 0 bases to trimming and J lost 6 bases, with 9 bases between them. The CDR3 loop spans 12 amino acids. The germline CDR1 and CDR2 sequences are GTSNPN and SVGIG (reference sequence). The CDR3 DNA reads TGTGCCTGGAGTGTAGTGGGAGGCGAGCAGTACTTC. It encodes CAWSVVGGEQYF. The full variable domain, in which reference TRBV30 and TRBJ2-7 provide the parts outside the CDR3, is SQTIHQWPATLVQPVGSPLSLECTVEGTSNPNLYWYRQAAGRGLQLLFYSVGIGQISSEVPQNLSASRPQDRQFILSSKKLLLSDSGFYLCAWSVVGGEQYFGPGTRLTVT.

This chain links TRBV4-1 with TRBJ2-7; no clear D. Germline V CDR1 and CDR2: MGHRA, YSYEKL. Trimming shortened V by 0 bases and J by 0 bases, and 9 bases separated the two germline ends. The CDR3 has 15 residues. CDR3 residues: CASSQELYSSYEQYV. The CDR3 DNA reads TGCGCCAGCAGCCAAGAGCTATATAGCTCCTACGAGCAGTACGTC.

The chain has TRBV3-1 (or the pseudogene TRBV3-2) and TRBJ1-1, with D perhaps matching TRBD1 (6 bases). CDR1 is LGHDT, CDR2 YNNKEL, per germline (reference sequence). The ends were cut back, 7 bases at V and 5 bases at J, with 14 bases in the middle. The CDR3 runs 13 residues. The CDR3 protein is CASNHRVGTEAFF. Written as DNA, the CDR3 is TGTGCCAGCAACCACAGGGTGGGGACTGAAGCTTTCTTT.

This clone was recorded once. The chain has TRBV4-3 and TRBJ2-1; TRBD2 matches at 9 bases. The ends lost 8 bases at V and 5 bases at J; junction bases unmatched: 19. This CDR3 has 18 amino acids. Germline assignment: CDR1 LGHNA and CDR2 YSLEER. The CDR3 DNA sequence: TGCGCCAGCTACCGGCTGTGGACTAGCGATCCGAAACACAATGAGCAGTTCTTC. Translating gives CASYRLWTSDPKHNEQFF.

Only one count was recorded for this clone. The rearrangement uses TRBV3-1 (or the pseudogene TRBV3-2) and TRBJ2-5; D may be TRBD1 (6 bases). The germline V gene has CDR1 LGHDT and CDR2 YNNKEL (reference sequence). Trimming pared 3 bases from V and 4 bases from J, leaving 9 bases between. CDR3 size: 13 residues. Here the CDR3 DNA reads TGTGCCAGCAGCCAGGGGGCCCCAGAGACCCAGTACTTC. As protein: CASSQGAPETQYF.

The chain is built from TRBV29-1 and TRBJ2-1; D might be TRBD2 (6 bases). Trimming took 2 bases from V and 0 from J, leaving 20 bases between them. CDR1 is SQVTM and CDR2 is ANQGSEA in the germline V gene. The length of the CDR3 is 18 residues. CDR3 region: CSVEWGTGVWSSYNEQFF. CDR3 coding DNA: TGCAGCGTTGAATGGGGTACGGGGGTATGGAGCTCCTACAATGAGCAGTTCTTC.